This TCR beta chain is from a study of blood T cells in healthy people across ages. Germline loops: CDR1 SNHLY, CDR2 FYNNEI. The CDR3 runs to 16 residues. The V end lost 7 bases, the J end lost 5 bases, and 23 bases lay between the germline ends. Primed by a sample-barcoded 5' primer and a J-beta primer mix, a second PCR proceeded for 7 to 11 cycles. A single record per CDR3 protein comes from TCRdb applying MiXCR to the 5' RACE reads. The profile covers hundreds of thousands of distinct CDR3 sequences, with roughly 53% appearing a single time and over 30% taken by the ten largest. This clonotype was observed a few times.

The specimen sequenced was blood. The TCR comes from a man in his 60s in good health. The chain is built from TRBV2 and TRBJ2-5; no firm D call. The DNA of the CDR3 is TGTGCCAGCACCAAAACAATGAGGACCGGCCCGGAGACCCAGTACTTC. This codes for CASTKTMRTGPETQYF.